This T cell receptor (beta chain) stems from a study of early T cells in non-severe SARS-CoV-2 infection. On the study more broadly: With bulk RNA from unsorted whole blood as input, sequencing yielded unpaired chains. Study-wide findings and caveats: Anti-spike CD8 responses were favored by VDJdb matching, which missed private and CD4 specificities.

Attachment of unique molecular identifiers was made to individual cDNA molecules. One entry per CDR3 protein results from TCRdb running MiXCR on the 5' RACE reads. The sample consists of fewer than 80,000 distinct CDR3 sequences, roughly 9% of them appearing once. Germline V gene data show CDR1 as KGHSH and CDR2 as LQKENI. V lost 3 bases to trimming and J lost 4 bases; unmatched junction nucleotides: 4. The CDR3 is made up of 14 amino acids. Concerning this clonotype itself: What it binds is unknown.

The V call is TRBV18, the J call TRBJ2-3, with 7 bases identical to TRBD1. This clonotype was obtained from an adult who was a healthcare worker with PCR-confirmed SARS-CoV-2 infection or an uninfected control (not recorded which). The input for sequencing was whole blood, taken at baseline. As DNA, the CDR3 is TGTGCCAGCTCACCCGACAGGGCCGCAGATACGCAGTATTTT. This encodes CASSPDRAADTQYF. Looking up the rest from reference TRBV18 and TRBJ2-3 gives the full variable domain: NAGVMQNPRHLVRRRGQEARLRCSPMKGHSHVYWYRQLPEEGLKFMVYLQKENIIDESGMPKERFSAEFPKEGPSILRIQQVVRGDSAAYFCASSPDRAADTQYFGPGTRLTVL.